This T cell receptor beta chain derives from a study of CD8 T cells in Susac syndrome. Those who served as multiple sclerosis controls were treatment-naive patients with stable or active relapsing-remitting disease. In germline, CDR1 is MNHEY, CDR2 SVGAGI. CDR3 length: 17 residues. With 4 bases removed from V and 1 base from J, the gap between germline ends came to 16 bases. The RNA input was roughly 0.45 to 1 ug, and it was reverse transcribed with random hexamers. Coverage of TCR beta CDR3 amplification by immunoSEQ multiplex PCR extended to 54 Vbeta and 13 Jbeta. TCRdb re-derived calls from the immunoSEQ multiplex PCR reads in MiXCR, one entry per CDR3 protein. This table holds about 130,000 distinct CDR3 sequences, approximately 93% found once.

Source material: CD8+ T cells from PBMCs. This sequence originates from a human donor with multiple sclerosis. The J gene is TRBJ2-2, the V gene TRBV6-5; D is undetermined. This CDR3 reads CASSFSARHVNTGELFF. The CDR3 DNA follows: TGTGCCAGCAGTTTCTCGGCGCGGCACGTGAACACCGGGGAGCTGTTTTTT.